The T cell receptor (beta chain) described here comes from a study of regulatory T cells in long-lasting Graves disease. Study-level background: Persistent cases were those of Graves' disease that involved over 5 years of antithyroid drugs with positive TSH receptor antibodies. General observations from the study: Segments TRBV28, TRBJ1-2 and TRBJ2-5 showed preferential usage in persistent disease. Analyses excluded thyroid tissue, covering peripheral blood alone.

With iRepertoire HTBI primers and Arm-PCR of CDR3 regions, TCR beta libraries were built. TCRdb reprocessed the multiplex PCR reads via MiXCR and lists one record per CDR3 protein. The table lists around 450,000 distinct CDR3 sequences, roughly 21% of them singletons, with over 6% in the top ten. Time point meaning: persistent/refractory GD, antithyroid drugs over 5 years with positive TRAb. RNA extracted from PBMCs served as the sequencing template. This clonotype was seen a handful of times. Its cognate antigen is unknown. Looked up from germline, CDR1 is DFQATT and CDR2 is SNEGSKA (reference sequence). This CDR3 contains 17 residues. After removal of 3 bases from V and 2 bases from J, the junction contained 12 bases not matched to a gene.

The chain couples TRBV20-1 to TRBJ2-7, with 11 positions matching TRBD2. The clonotype was recovered from a female donor with Graves disease. This material consisted of peripheral blood mononuclear cells (PBMCs), taken when the disease was refractory, from a patient treated with antithyroid drugs. CDR3 nucleotides: TGCAGTGCTAGTCTCTTTACTCTAGCGGGAGGTCCCTACGAGCAGTACTTC. Protein sequence: CSASLFTLAGGPYEQYF.